The entry below gives a single TCR beta chain sequence along with its context. The data originate from a study of blood T cell repertoires in COVID-19. In the study overall: The United States, Italy and Spain provided the acute and convalescent COVID-19 samples. T cells, B-cell-depleted T cells, or PBMCs provided the cDNA or gDNA that served as material.

V was trimmed by 5 bases and J by 2 bases, leaving 13 bases between them. CDR3 length: 16 residues. CDR1 is MNHNY, CDR2 SVGAGI, per germline (reference sequence). Original handling: Researchers report that nucleated cell counts were estimated from reference gene primer amplification. Assay: immunoSEQ multiplex PCR; the TCRdb copy retains only in-frame clones and omits some. From that table come the V and J calls and clone size; the DNA was used to work out D and trimming. The table records a few hundred thousand clones, around 86% of them present only once. The rearrangement uses TRBV6-6 and TRBJ1-6; a weak D match, TRBD1 (6 bases). This TCR came from a middle-aged woman who had recovered from COVID-19. The material sequenced was peripheral blood. The CDR3 loop is CASSNRGLAYNSPLHF. CDR3 nucleotide sequence: TGTGCCAGCAGTAATAGGGGGTTGGCCTATAATTCACCCCTCCACTTT.